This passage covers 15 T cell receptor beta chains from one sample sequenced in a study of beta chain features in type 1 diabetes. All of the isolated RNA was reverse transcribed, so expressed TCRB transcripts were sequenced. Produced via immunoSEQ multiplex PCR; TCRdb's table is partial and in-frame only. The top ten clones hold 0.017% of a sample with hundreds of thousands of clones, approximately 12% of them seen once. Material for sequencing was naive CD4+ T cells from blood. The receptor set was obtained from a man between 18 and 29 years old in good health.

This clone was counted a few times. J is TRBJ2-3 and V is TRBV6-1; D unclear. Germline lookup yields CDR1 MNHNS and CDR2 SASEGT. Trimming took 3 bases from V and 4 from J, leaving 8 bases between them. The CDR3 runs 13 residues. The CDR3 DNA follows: TGTGCCAGCAGTGATTATGTTTCAGATACGCAGTATTTT. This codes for CASSDYVSDTQYF.

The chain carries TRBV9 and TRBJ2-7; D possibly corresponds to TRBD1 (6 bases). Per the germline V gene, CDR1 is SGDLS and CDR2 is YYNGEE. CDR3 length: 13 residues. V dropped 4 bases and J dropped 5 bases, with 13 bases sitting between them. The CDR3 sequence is CASSSRPGDEQYF. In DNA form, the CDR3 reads TGTGCCAGCAGCTCCCGACCAGGGGACGAGCAGTACTTC.

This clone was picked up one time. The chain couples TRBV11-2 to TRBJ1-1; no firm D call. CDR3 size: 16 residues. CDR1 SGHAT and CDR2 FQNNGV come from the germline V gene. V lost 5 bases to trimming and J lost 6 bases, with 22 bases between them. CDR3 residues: CASSPHGAAVSAEAFF. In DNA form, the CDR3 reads TGTGCCAGCAGCCCACATGGCGCGGCAGTTTCGGCTGAAGCTTTCTTT.

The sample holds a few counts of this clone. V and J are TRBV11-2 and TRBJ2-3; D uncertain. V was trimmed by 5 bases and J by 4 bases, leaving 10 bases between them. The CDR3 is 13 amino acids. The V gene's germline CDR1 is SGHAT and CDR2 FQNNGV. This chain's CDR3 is CASSRNLPDTQYF. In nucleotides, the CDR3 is TGTGCCAGCAGCCGCAACTTACCAGATACGCAGTATTTT.

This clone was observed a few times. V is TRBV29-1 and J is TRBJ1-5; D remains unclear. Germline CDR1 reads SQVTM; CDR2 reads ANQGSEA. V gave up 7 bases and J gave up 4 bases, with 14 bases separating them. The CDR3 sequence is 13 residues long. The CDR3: CSARRAENQPQHF. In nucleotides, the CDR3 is TGCAGCGCCCGGAGGGCAGAAAATCAGCCCCAGCATTTT.

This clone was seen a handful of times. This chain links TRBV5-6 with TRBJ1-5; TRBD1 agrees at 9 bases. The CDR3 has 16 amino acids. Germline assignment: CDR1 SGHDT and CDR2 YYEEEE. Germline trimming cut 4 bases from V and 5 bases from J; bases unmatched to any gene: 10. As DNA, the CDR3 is TGTGCCAGCAGCCAGGACAGGGGTTCAGGCCATCAGCCCCAGCATTTT. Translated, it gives CASSQDRGSGHQPQHF. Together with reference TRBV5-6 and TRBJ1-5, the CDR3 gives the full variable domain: DAGVTQSPTHLIKTRGQQVTLRCSPKSGHDTVSWYQQALGQGPQFIFQYYEEEERQRGNFPDRFSGHQFPNYSSELNVNALLLGDSALYLCASSQDRGSGHQPQHFGDGTRLSIL.

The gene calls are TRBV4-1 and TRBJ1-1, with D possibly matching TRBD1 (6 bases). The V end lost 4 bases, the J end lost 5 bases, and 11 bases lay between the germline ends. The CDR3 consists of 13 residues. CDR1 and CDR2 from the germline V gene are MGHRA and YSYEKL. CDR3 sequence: CASSPYRDTEAFF. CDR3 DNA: TGCGCCAGCAGCCCGTACAGGGATACTGAAGCTTTCTTT.

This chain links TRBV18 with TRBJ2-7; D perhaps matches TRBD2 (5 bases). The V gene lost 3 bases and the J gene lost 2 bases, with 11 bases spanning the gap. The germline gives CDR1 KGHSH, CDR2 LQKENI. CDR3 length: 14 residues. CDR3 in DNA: TGTGCCAGCTCACCCAGCGGACTCCCCTACGAGCAGTACTTC. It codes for CASSPSGLPYEQYF.

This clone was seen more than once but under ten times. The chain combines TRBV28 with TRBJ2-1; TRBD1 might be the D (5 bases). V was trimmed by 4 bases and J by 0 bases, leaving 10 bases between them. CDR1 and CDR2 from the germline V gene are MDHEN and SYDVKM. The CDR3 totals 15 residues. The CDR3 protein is CASSWTYRSYNEQFF. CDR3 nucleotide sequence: TGTGCCAGCAGTTGGACATATCGCTCCTACAATGAGCAGTTCTTC.

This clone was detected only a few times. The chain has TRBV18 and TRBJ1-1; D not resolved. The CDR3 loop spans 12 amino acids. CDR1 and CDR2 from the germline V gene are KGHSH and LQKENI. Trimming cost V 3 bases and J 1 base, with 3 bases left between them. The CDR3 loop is CASSPGNTEAFF. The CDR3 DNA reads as TGTGCCAGCTCACCCGGGAACACTGAAGCTTTCTTT.

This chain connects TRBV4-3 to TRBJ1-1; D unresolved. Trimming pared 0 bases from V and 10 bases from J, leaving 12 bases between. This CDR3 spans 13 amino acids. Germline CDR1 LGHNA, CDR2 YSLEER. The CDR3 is CASSQDAGSGAFF. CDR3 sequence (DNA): TGCGCCAGCAGCCAAGATGCGGGATCGGGAGCTTTCTTT.

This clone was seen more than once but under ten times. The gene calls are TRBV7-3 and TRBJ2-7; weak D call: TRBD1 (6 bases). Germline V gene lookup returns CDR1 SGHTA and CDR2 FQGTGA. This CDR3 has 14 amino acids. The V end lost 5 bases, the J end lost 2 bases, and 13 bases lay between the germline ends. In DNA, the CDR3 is TGTGCCAGCAGCCCACAACAGGGAGCCTACGAGCAGTACTTC. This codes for CASSPQQGAYEQYF.

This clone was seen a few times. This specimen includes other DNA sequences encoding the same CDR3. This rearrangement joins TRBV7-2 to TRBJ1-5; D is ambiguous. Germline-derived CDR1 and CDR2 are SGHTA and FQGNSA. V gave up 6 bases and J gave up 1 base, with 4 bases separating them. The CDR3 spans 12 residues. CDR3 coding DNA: TGTGCCAGCAGTGAGAGCAATCAGCCCCAGCATTTT. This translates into CASSESNQPQHF.

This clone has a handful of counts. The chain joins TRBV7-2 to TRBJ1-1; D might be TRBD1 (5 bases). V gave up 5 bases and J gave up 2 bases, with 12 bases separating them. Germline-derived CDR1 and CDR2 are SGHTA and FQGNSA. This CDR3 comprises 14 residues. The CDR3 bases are TGTGCCAGCAGCCACGGGGGATCTAACACTGAAGCTTTCTTT. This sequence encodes CASSHGGSNTEAFF.

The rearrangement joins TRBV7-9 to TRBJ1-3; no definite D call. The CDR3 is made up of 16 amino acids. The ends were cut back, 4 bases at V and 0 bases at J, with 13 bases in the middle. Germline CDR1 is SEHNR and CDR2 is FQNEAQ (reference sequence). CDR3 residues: CASSSLVSSSGNTIYF. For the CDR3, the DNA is TGTGCCAGCAGCTCATTAGTTTCAAGCTCTGGAAACACCATATATTTT.